This TCR beta chain emerged from a study of blood T cell repertoires in COVID-19. Study overall: COVID-19 samples, acute and convalescent, were from the United States, Italy and Spain. PBMCs, B-cell-depleted T cells, or T cells provided the cDNA or gDNA that made up the material.

In the authors' methods: By means of reference gene primer amplification, nucleated cell counts were estimated. Repertoires were generated with immunoSEQ multiplex PCR, while TCRdb's copy carries only in-frame clones and drops some. That table gives V, J and clone size, and the DNA gave D and trimming. The sample has 80,000 to 100,000 clones, over 70% seen once. Germline CDR1 WNHNN, CDR2 SYGVQD (reference sequence). V was shortened by 6 bases and J by 0 bases, with 6 bases between the two germline ends. CDR3 size: 13 residues. The sequence came from a man in his 60s with acute or convalescent COVID-19. This chain uses TRBV10-1 with TRBJ1-3; TRBD1 might be the D (5 bases). The specimen sequenced was peripheral blood. The CDR3 sequence is CASSDSSGNTIYF. CDR3 in DNA: TGCGCCAGCAGCGACAGCTCTGGAAACACCATATATTTT.